The rows below give T cell receptor beta chains drawn from one sample of a study of siplizumab effects on memory and regulatory T cells. Profiled with immunoSEQ multiplex PCR; TCRdb holds only in-frame clones, not every one. The sample lists 90,000 to 130,000 clones, more than 90% occurring once. The sequencing input was CD4+ T cells sorted from blood. These receptors were taken from a human donor in good health. CDR3s include the opening cysteine and the closing phenylalanine or tryptophan. Each record gives: V gene, clone size, D gene, J gene, CDR3 protein, CDR3 DNA. D genes are given only for firm matches. Rows give clone size only sometimes, using once, few, many, or a class for an expanded clone.

TRBV5-1	.	.	TRBJ2-5	CASSPQGTQETQYF	TGCGCCAGCAGCCCACAGGGAACTCAAGAGACCCAGTACTTC
TRBV4-1	.	TRBD1	TRBJ1-6	CASSSEAGGAPLHF	TGCGCCAGCAGCTCGGAGGCAGGGGGGGCACCCCTCCACTTT
TRBV5-1	.	.	TRBJ2-2	CASSPGSSREELFF	TGCGCCAGCAGCCCCGGGTCCTCCAGAGAGGAGCTGTTTTTT
TRBV27	.	.	TRBJ1-5	CASSARGRGNQPQHF	TGTGCCAGCAGTGCCAGGGGAAGGGGCAATCAGCCCCAGCATTTT
TRBV2	.	.	TRBJ2-2	CASSLLAAGELFF	TGTGCCAGCAGCCTACTAGCTGCCGGGGAGCTGTTTTTT
TRBV7-9	.	.	TRBJ1-2	CASSLLGYTF	TGTGCCAGCAGCCTCCTTGGCTACACCTTC
TRBV15	few	.	TRBJ2-1	CATSGGRAYNEQFF	TGTGCCACCAGCGGGGGCAGGGCCTACAATGAGCAGTTCTTC
TRBV7-8	.	.	TRBJ1-3	CASSLGSGPSGNTIYF	TGTGCCAGCAGCTTAGGAAGCGGGCCCTCTGGAAACACCATATATTTT
TRBV7-9	.	.	TRBJ1-5	CASSLGGQPQHF	TGTGCCAGCAGCTTAGGGGGTCAGCCCCAGCATTTT
TRBV5-1	once	TRBD2	TRBJ2-1	CASSLAPSGGEQFF	TGCGCCAGCAGCTTGGCCCCATCGGGGGGAGAGCAGTTCTTC
TRBV6-1	.	.	TRBJ2-1	CASKGLGLGVNEQFF	TGTGCCAGCAAGGGCTTGGGCCTGGGGGTAAATGAGCAGTTCTTC
TRBV11-2	once	TRBD1	TRBJ2-7	CASSLVGQGRYEQYF	TGTGCCAGCAGCTTAGTGGGACAGGGGAGGTACGAGCAGTACTTC
TRBV6-5	once	.	TRBJ1-2	CASRVGVDYGYTF	TGTGCCAGCAGGGTAGGGGTGGACTATGGCTACACCTTC
TRBV7-2	.	.	TRBJ1-3	CASSLGRGGNTIYF	TGTGCCAGCAGCTTGGGGAGGGGAGGAAACACCATATATTTT
TRBV2	once	.	TRBJ1-2	CASSPPSRTGGYTF	TGTGCCAGCAGTCCACCGTCAAGGACGGGCGGCTACACCTTC
TRBV5-6	.	.	TRBJ2-3	CAMTSFTDTQYF	TGTGCCATGACTAGTTTCACAGATACGCAGTATTTT
TRBV5-1	.	.	TRBJ1-1	CASSRRGGTNTEAFF	TGCGCCAGCAGCCGGCGGGGCGGGACGAACACTGAAGCTTTCTTT
TRBV19	.	.	TRBJ1-1	CASSIGISTEAFF	TGTGCCAGTAGTATAGGAATCAGCACTGAAGCTTTCTTT
TRBV6-1	.	TRBD2	TRBJ2-3	CASSEAPWLAGGTDTQYF	TGTGCCAGCAGTGAAGCGCCTTGGCTAGCGGGTGGCACAGATACGCAGTATTTT
TRBV10-3	.	.	TRBJ1-1	CAISESPGNTEAFF	TGTGCCATCAGTGAGTCTCCGGGGAACACTGAAGCTTTCTTT
TRBV6-5	.	.	TRBJ2-7	CASSRIGNEQYF	TGTGCCAGCAGTAGAATTGGGAACGAGCAGTACTTC
TRBV5-6	.	TRBD1	TRBJ2-7	CASSLRSGQGNEQYF	TGTGCCAGCAGCTTGAGGTCGGGACAGGGAAACGAGCAGTACTTC
TRBV2	.	.	TRBJ2-1	CASSDRVVGSEQFF	TGTGCCAGCAGTGACCGGGTGGTAGGTAGTGAGCAGTTCTTC
TRBV4-1	.	.	TRBJ2-7	CASSQGRLAYEQYF	TGCGCCAGCAGCCAGGGCCGCTTGGCCTACGAGCAGTACTTC
TRBV9	.	TRBD1	TRBJ2-5	CASNAGTGGMETQYF	TGTGCCAGCAATGCCGGGACAGGGGGCATGGAGACCCAGTACTTC
TRBV30	.	.	TRBJ1-1	CAWSNRAKTEAFF	TGTGCCTGGAGCAACAGGGCGAAGACTGAAGCTTTCTTT
TRBV5-1	.	TRBD1	TRBJ2-5	CASSPRQGGREETQYF	TGCGCCAGCAGCCCCCGACAGGGGGGGAGGGAAGAGACCCAGTACTTC
TRBV6-4	.	.	TRBJ1-1	CASTNPRTVMNTEAFF	TGTGCCAGCACCAATCCCAGGACGGTAATGAACACTGAAGCTTTCTTT
TRBV6-1	.	.	TRBJ1-1	CASSESQGKAFF	TGTGCCAGCAGTGAATCGCAGGGCAAAGCTTTCTTT
TRBV5-1	.	.	TRBJ1-5	CASSLNGGNQPQHF	TGCGCCAGCAGCTTAAATGGAGGAAATCAGCCCCAGCATTTT
TRBV6-1	once	TRBD2	TRBJ2-2	CASRGLAVTGELFF	TGTGCCAGCAGGGGACTAGCGGTCACCGGGGAGCTGTTTTTT
TRBV10-3	.	TRBD1	TRBJ2-3	CAISVGQGGTDTQYF	TGTGCCATCAGTGTGGGTCAGGGGGGCACAGATACGCAGTATTTT
TRBV18	.	TRBD1	TRBJ2-2	CASSRDRVTGELFF	TGTGCCAGCTCACGAGACAGGGTCACCGGGGAGCTGTTTTTT
TRBV11-2	few	.	TRBJ1-2	CASSLKGQYGYTF	TGTGCCAGCAGCTTAAAGGGCCAGTATGGCTACACCTTC
TRBV18	.	TRBD1	TRBJ1-2	CASSTDSQGNYGYTF	TGTGCCAGCTCAACCGACTCACAGGGGAACTATGGCTACACCTTC
TRBV5-1	.	.	TRBJ2-6	CASSLALGATSSGANVLTF	TGCGCCAGCAGCTTGGCCCTGGGAGCGACGAGCTCTGGGGCCAACGTCCTGACTTTC
TRBV4-2	.	.	TRBJ1-2	CASSQDRGGDYGYTF	TGTGCCAGCAGCCAAGATAGGGGAGGCGACTATGGCTACACCTTC